Many counts were recorded for the clone carrying this T cell receptor (beta chain). RNA transcripts served as template for amplifying TCR beta CDR3 sequences. Second-round multiplex PCR followed a first-round RT-PCR using HTBI primers. TCRdb re-analysed the multiplex PCR reads in MiXCR, keeping a single row per CDR3 protein. This sample has about 620,000 distinct CDR3 sequences, with 22% found just once. These data originate in a study of Graves' ophthalmopathy and Graves' hyperthyroidism. V was pared by 0 bases and J by 0 bases, with 7 bases between. Germline V gene sequence: CDR1 SGDLS, CDR2 YYNGEE. CDR3 length equals 15 residues.

The sequencing input was peripheral blood. The chain joins TRBV9 to TRBJ2-4; D is undetermined. This clonotype was obtained from a woman aged 18-30 years with stable Graves' hyperthyroidism. Some clones in this sample may be carry-over from other donors' samples. The CDR3 loop reads CASSVGPLAKNIQYF. As DNA, the CDR3 is TGTGCCAGCAGCGTAGGTCCTCTAGCCAAAAACATTCAGTACTTC.